This TCR beta chain was identified during a study of response to subunit inactivated influenza vaccine. This clonotype was picked up a small number of times. Its antigen remains unknown. With 3 bases removed from V and 2 bases from J, the gap between germline ends came to 10 bases. CDR1 is LGHDT and CDR2 is YNNKEL in the germline V gene (reference sequence). This CDR3 has 14 amino acids. Points from the study as a whole: Authors suggested each seasonal flu vaccination may recruit only limited numbers of new T cells.

TCRdb re-analysed the RT-PCR reads in MiXCR, keeping a single row per CDR3 protein. This sample has 800,000 to 1,000,000 distinct CDR3 sequences, with 21% found just once. Sequences were derived from PBMCs from blood, sampled less than 6 days after vaccination. The sequence derives from a man in his forties or fifties who received an inactivated influenza vaccine. The V call is TRBV3-1, the J call TRBJ2-5, with a tentative D call TRBD2 (6 bases). Here the CDR3 DNA reads TGTGCCAGCAGCCACTTTGCGGGGCAAGAGACCCAGTACTTC. Amino acids: CASSHFAGQETQYF.